The entry below gives a single TCR beta chain sequence along with its context. These data belong to a study of blood T cell repertoires in COVID-19. Study information: COVID-19 samples, acute and convalescent, were from the United States, Italy and Spain. From T cells, B-cell-depleted T cells, or PBMCs came the material, which was cDNA or gDNA.

The authors' processing: Using reference gene primer amplification, nucleated cell counts were estimated. Only in-frame clones appear in the TCRdb table, and some are missing; sequencing was by immunoSEQ multiplex PCR. The D gene and trimming were derived from the DNA, and the V and J assignments and clone size from that table. The sample lists about 59,000 clones; about 90% were seen once. Germline V gene lookup returns CDR1 LGHDT and CDR2 YNNKEL (reference sequence). The V and J ends lost 3 bases and 10 bases respectively, with 9 bases between them. The CDR3 extends over 11 amino acids. What was sequenced was peripheral blood. The V gene is TRBV3-1 (or the pseudogene TRBV3-2), the J gene TRBJ1-1; D gene uncertain. This TCR was recovered from an elderly man in a cohort sampled during active COVID-19. The CDR3 sequence is CASSHGGRAFF. Written as DNA, the CDR3 is TGTGCCAGCAGCCACGGTGGGAGAGCTTTCTTT.